The source of this T cell receptor beta chain is a study of identical twins. Using its own MiXCR run on the 5' RACE reads, TCRdb lists one record per CDR3 protein. The table lists approximately 500,000 distinct CDR3 sequences, roughly 15% of them singletons. The V gene lost 5 bases and the J gene lost 8 bases, with 15 bases spanning the gap. The CDR3 has 13 residues. Germline CDR1 and CDR2: LGHDT and YNNKEL (reference sequence). Broader study findings: Invariant MAIT and iNKT cells could partly confound zero-insertion analyses. Out-of-frame sharing of TCR alpha in monozygotic twins was underestimated by models.

This clonotype was detected only a few times. Its antigen is as yet unknown. These records were also assigned to another study, of yellow fever vaccine responses in identical twins.

The rearrangement joins TRBV3-1 to TRBJ2-5, with D hard to call. The TCR originated in a woman between 18 and 29 years old in good health. Input material: CD4+ T cells sorted from blood. The CDR3 nucleotides read TGTGCCAGCAGCTCGAGCCACGCTGCAACCCAGTACTTC. Translated: CASSSSHAATQYF.